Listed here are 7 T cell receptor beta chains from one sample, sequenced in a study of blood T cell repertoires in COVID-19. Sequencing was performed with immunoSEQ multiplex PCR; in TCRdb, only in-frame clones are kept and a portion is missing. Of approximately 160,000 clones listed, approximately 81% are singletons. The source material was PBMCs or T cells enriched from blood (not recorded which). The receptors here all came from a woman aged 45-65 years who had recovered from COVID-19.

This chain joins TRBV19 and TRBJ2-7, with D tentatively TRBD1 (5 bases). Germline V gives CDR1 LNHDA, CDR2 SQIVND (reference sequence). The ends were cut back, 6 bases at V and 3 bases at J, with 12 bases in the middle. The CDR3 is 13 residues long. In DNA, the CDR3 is TGTGCCAGTAGCCAGGGCGTGGTCTACGAGCAGTACTTC. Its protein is CASSQGVVYEQYF.

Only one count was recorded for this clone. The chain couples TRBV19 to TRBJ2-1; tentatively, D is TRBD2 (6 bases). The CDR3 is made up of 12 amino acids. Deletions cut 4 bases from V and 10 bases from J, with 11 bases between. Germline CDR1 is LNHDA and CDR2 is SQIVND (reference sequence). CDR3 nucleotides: TGTGCCAGTAGTACGGGGGACGGCGAGCAGTTCTTC. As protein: CASSTGDGEQFF.

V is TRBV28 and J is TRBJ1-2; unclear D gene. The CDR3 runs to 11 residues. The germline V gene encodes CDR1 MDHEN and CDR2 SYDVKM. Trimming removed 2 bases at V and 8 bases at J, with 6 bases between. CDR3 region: CASSLRSGYTF. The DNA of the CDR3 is TGTGCCAGCAGTTTACGGTCGGGCTACACCTTC.

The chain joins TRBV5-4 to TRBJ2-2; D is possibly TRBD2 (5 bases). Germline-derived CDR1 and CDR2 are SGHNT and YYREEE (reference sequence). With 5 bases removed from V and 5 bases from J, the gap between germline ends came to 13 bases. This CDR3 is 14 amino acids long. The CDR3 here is CASRRTGSTGELFF. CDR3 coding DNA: TGTGCCAGCAGGAGGACTGGGAGTACCGGGGAGCTGTTTTTT.

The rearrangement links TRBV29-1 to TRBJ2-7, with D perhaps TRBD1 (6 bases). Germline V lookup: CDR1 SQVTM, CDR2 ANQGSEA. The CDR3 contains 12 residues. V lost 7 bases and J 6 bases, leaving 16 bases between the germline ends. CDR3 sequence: CSARSDRLEQYF. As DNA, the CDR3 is TGCAGCGCCAGATCGGACAGACTCGAGCAGTACTTC.

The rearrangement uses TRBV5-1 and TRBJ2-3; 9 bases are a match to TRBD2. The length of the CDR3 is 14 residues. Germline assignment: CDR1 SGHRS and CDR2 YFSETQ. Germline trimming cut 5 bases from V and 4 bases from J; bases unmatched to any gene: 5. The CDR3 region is CASRPTSGADTQYF. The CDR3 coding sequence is TGCGCCAGCAGACCGACTAGCGGCGCAGATACGCAGTATTTT.

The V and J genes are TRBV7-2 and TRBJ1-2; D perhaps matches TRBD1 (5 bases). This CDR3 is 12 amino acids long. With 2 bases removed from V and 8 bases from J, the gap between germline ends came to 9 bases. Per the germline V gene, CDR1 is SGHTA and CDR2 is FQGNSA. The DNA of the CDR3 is TGTGCCAGCAGCTTAAAAGGGGTAGGCTACACCTTC. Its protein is CASSLKGVGYTF.